The source of this TCR beta chain is a study of T cells in Graves' hyperthyroidism and ophthalmopathy. Whole-study results and caveats: Most thyroid-expanded clonotypes above 0.001 were also found in blood.

Exclusions: uncontrolled infection, other autoimmune disease, pregnancy, lactation. Thyroid ultrasound, orbital computed tomography, clinical symptoms, and serum thyroxine and TRAb underpinned diagnoses. Using RNA transcripts as the source, TCR beta CDR3 regions were amplified. The HTBI primer set was used in a first-round RT-PCR of the TCR CDR3. MiXCR, run by TCRdb on the multiplex PCR reads, gives a single entry per CDR3 protein. This table holds about 570,000 distinct CDR3 sequences, more than 45% found once. The sample holds many counts of this clonotype. What it binds is unknown. V gave up 10 bases and J gave up 6 bases, with 22 bases separating them. Germline V lookup: CDR1 SNHLY, CDR2 FYNNEI. CDR3 length: 15 amino acids.

The sequenced sample was peripheral blood or thyroid tissue (not recorded which). The source of this sequence is an adult woman with Graves' disease, either hyperthyroidism or ophthalmopathy (not recorded which). This chain links TRBV2 with TRBJ1-5; D perhaps matches TRBD1 (6 bases). The CDR3 region has the DNA TGTGCCACCTCCTTGGAGGGGGGGGGTGGTCAGCCCCAGCATTTT. Translating gives CATSLEGGGGQPQHF.